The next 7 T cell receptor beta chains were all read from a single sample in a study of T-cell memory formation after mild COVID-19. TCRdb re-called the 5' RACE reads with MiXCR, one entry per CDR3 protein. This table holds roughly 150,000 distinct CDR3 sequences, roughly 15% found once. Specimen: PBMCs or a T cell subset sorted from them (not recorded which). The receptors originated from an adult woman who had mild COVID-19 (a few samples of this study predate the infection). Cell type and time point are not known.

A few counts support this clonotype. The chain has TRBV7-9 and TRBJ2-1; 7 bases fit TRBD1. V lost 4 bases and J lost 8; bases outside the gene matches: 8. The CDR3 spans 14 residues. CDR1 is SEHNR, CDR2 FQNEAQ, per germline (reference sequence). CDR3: CASSSRTQGDEQFF. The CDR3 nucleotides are TGTGCCAGCAGCTCCAGGACGCAGGGGGATGAGCAGTTCTTC.

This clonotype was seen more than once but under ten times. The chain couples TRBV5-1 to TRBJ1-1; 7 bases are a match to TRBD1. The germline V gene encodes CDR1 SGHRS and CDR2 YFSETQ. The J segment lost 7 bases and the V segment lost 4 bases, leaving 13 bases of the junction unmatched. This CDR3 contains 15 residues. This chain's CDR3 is CASSPRQGGSFEAFF. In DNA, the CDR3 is TGCGCCAGCAGCCCTCGACAGGGTGGAAGTTTTGAAGCTTTCTTT.

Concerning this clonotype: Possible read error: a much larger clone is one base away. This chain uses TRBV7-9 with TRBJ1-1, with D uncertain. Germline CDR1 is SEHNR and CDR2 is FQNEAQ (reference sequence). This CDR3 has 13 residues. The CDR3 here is CSSSSQLNTEAFF. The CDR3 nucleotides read TGTTCCAGCAGCTCCCAATTGAACACTGAAGCTTTCTTT.

The CDR3 DNA reads TGTGCCACCCGAGGGTTGGGGACGAACACCGGGGAGCTGTTTTTT. Translated: CATRGLGTNTGELFF. The chain joins TRBV24-1 to TRBJ2-2; D might be TRBD2 (5 bases). Germline V gene data show CDR1 as KGHDR and CDR2 as SFDVKD. This CDR3 has 15 amino acids. V lost 9 bases and J 0 bases, leaving 13 bases between the germline ends.

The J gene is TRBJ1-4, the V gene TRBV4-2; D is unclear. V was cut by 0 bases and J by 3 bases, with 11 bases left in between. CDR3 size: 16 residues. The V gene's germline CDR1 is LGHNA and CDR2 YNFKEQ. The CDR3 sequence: CASSQDRSGANEKLFF. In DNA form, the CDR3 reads TGTGCCAGCAGCCAAGATAGGTCGGGAGCTAATGAAAAACTGTTTTTT.

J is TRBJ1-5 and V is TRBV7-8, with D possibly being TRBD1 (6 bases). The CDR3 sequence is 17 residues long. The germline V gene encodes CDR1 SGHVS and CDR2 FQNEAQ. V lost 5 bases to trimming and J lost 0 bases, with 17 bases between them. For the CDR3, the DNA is TGTGCCAGCAGCATGTGGGGGGACACGTCTAGCAATCAGCCCCAGCATTTT. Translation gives CASSMWGDTSSNQPQHF.

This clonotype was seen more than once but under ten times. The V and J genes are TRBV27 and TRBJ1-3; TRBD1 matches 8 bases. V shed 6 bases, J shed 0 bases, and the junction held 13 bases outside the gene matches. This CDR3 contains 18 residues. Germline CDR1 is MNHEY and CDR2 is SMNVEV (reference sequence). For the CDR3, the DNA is TGTGCCAGCAGCCAACACTTTGGGACAGGATCCTCTGGAAACACCATATATTTT. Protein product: CASSQHFGTGSSGNTIYF.